The entry that follows covers one TCR beta chain sequence. PCR primers comprised 60 Vbeta and 13 Jbeta primers. TCRdb's table, derived via immunoSEQ multiplex PCR, lists solely in-frame clones and lacks some. The sample consists of 200,000 to 250,000 clones, more than 75% of them appearing once. The sample originates from a study of cytomegalovirus exposure and HLA in healthy donors. Turning to the study itself: In terms of ancestry, the Caucasian-associated cluster contained about four fifths of the approximately 430 genotyped donors.

The sequenced material came from PBMCs. The TCR sequence derives from a woman between 40 and 55 years old in good health and CMV-seropositive.

The CDR3 here is CATTKTGAPSIDGYTF. CDR3 sequence (DNA): TGTGCCACCACTAAGACAGGGGCCCCGTCAATTGATGGCTACACCTTC. This chain uses TRBV10-3 with TRBJ1-2, with 8 nucleotides matching TRBD1. CDR3 length equals 16 residues. Losses at the gene ends were 10 bases for V and 6 bases for J; bases not matched to a gene: 19. Germline assignment: CDR1 ENHRY and CDR2 SYGVKD.